This T cell receptor (beta chain) originates from a study of beta chain features in type 1 diabetes. The CDR3 is 13 amino acids. The V and J ends lost 6 bases and 3 bases, in that order; junction bases with no gene match: 1. Per germline, CDR1 MNHNY and CDR2 SVGAGI (reference sequence). As every portion of the isolated RNA was reverse transcribed, the sequencing read expressed TCRB transcripts. Method: immunoSEQ multiplex PCR; TCRdb's copy keeps in-frame clones and lacks some. Of over 600,000 clones listed, 12% are singletons. Overall study results and limits: Patients with type 1 diabetes showed fewer VDJ junction insertions and more deletions. Moderate but significant shortening of TCRB CDR3s was recorded in all four CD4+ subsets from Type 1 diabetes patients.

This clone was detected a few times. Its target is not known. This sample includes further DNA sequences coding for the same CDR3. Sequences were obtained from naive CD4+ T cells from blood. The rearrangement links TRBV6-6 to TRBJ2-3; 9 bases fit TRBD1. The source of this sequence is a man aged 25-45 years with type 1 diabetes. CDR3 coding DNA: TGTGCCAGCAGGACAGGGGGAACAGATACGCAGTATTTT. Protein product: CASRTGGTDTQYF.